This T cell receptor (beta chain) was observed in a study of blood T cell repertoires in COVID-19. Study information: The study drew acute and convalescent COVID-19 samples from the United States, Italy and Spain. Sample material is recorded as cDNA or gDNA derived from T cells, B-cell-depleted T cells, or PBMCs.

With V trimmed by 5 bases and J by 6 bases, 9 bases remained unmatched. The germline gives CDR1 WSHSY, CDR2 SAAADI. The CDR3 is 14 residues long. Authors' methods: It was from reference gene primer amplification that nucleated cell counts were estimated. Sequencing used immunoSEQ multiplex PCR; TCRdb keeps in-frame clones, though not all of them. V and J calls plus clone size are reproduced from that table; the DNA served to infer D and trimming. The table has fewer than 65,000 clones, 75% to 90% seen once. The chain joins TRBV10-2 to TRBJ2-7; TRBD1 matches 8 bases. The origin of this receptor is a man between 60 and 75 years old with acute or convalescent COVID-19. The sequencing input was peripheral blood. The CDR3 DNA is TGCGCCAGCAGTCCCCGACAGGGGTTGAGCGAGCAGTACTTC. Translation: CASSPRQGLSEQYF.